Listed below are T cell receptor beta chains from one sample, sequenced in a study of T cell responses to AZD1222 COVID-19 vaccine. Only in-frame clones appear in the TCRdb table, and some are missing; sequencing was by immunoSEQ multiplex PCR. This sample has 130,000 to 150,000 clones, with roughly 93% found just once. The sample in question was peripheral blood, obtained after recovery from COVID-19. All receptors derive from an adult who had recovered from COVID-19. Each CDR3 is given with its conserved first and last residue. Each record gives: clone size, J gene, D gene, V gene, CDR3 length, CDR3 DNA, CDR3 protein. A D gene is named only where the DNA matches it firmly. Some rows have no size entry. The others give once, few or many, or a class for an expanded clone.

size: .; J: TRBJ2-5; D: .; V: TRBV5-6; length: 14; DNA: TGTGCCAGCAGCGGGACTGACAGCAAAGAGACCCAGTACTTC; CDR3: CASSGTDSKETQYF
size: few; J: TRBJ1-6; D: .; V: TRBV2; length: 14; DNA: TGTGCCAGCAGCGCCGAACAAAAAAATTCACCCCTCCACTTT; CDR3: CASSAEQKNSPLHF
size: .; J: TRBJ1-2; D: .; V: TRBV28; length: 13; DNA: TGTGCCAGCAGTCGGGACACCCTCGGTGGCTACACCTTC; CDR3: CASSRDTLGGYTF
size: .; J: TRBJ1-2; D: .; V: TRBV28; length: 15; DNA: TGTGCCAGCAGTTCCTCCCGTGGCCCGACCTATGGCTACACCTTC; CDR3: CASSSSRGPTYGYTF
size: .; J: TRBJ1-4; D: .; V: TRBV12-3/TRBV12-4; length: 13; DNA: TGTGCCAGCACGAGGGACCCCAATGAAAAACTGTTTTTT; CDR3: CASTRDPNEKLFF
size: .; J: TRBJ1-1; D: TRBD1; V: TRBV19; length: 15; DNA: TGTGCCAGTAGAGAGGGACAGGGGGCGGAGACTGAAGCTTTCTTT; CDR3: CASREGQGAETEAFF
size: .; J: TRBJ1-4; D: .; V: TRBV27; length: 14; DNA: TGTGCCAGCAGTACCTGGGGGGGCGGTGAAAAACTGTTTTTT; CDR3: CASSTWGGGEKLFF
size: once; J: TRBJ1-2; D: .; V: TRBV5-1; length: 18; DNA: TGCGCCAGCAGCTTGGCCGGGCAGGATCAAACACCCGGGCATGGCTACACCTTC; CDR3: CASSLAGQDQTPGHGYTF
size: .; J: TRBJ2-7; D: .; V: TRBV5-4; length: 11; DNA: TGTGCCAGCAGCTTGGCCTACGAGCAGTACTTC; CDR3: CASSLAYEQYF
size: .; J: TRBJ1-4; D: TRBD1; V: TRBV19; length: 11; DNA: TGTGCCAGTAGTCCCGGACAGGGAGAGGTTTTT; CDR3: CASSPGQGEVF
size: .; J: TRBJ1-5; D: .; V: TRBV24-1; length: 12; DNA: TGTGCCACCAGTGAGGGACACCAGCCCCAGCATTTT; CDR3: CATSEGHQPQHF
size: once; J: TRBJ2-3; D: .; V: TRBV21-1; length: 19; DNA: TGTGCCAGCAGCAAAGGGTCGGCGCTAACTAGCGCTGACACAGATACGCAGTATTTT; CDR3: CASSKGSALTSADTDTQYF
size: .; J: TRBJ1-5; D: .; V: TRBV28; length: 15; DNA: TGTGCCAGCAGTGCAACAGGGAACCCTAATCAGCCCCAGCATTTT; CDR3: CASSATGNPNQPQHF
size: once; J: TRBJ2-2; D: .; V: TRBV27; length: 13; DNA: TGTGCCAGCAGTTCTGTGTCTGCCGGGGAGCTGTTTTTT; CDR3: CASSSVSAGELFF
size: .; J: TRBJ1-3; D: .; V: TRBV15; length: 14; DNA: TGTGCCACCAGCGGCGAAAGGGGCGCAGACACCATATATTTT; CDR3: CATSGERGADTIYF
size: .; J: TRBJ2-1; D: TRBD1; V: TRBV19; length: 15; DNA: TGTGCCAGTAGCATCGACAGGGCATCCTACAATGAGCAGTTCTTC; CDR3: CASSIDRASYNEQFF
size: .; J: TRBJ1-3; D: .; V: TRBV5-1; length: 15; DNA: TGCGCCAGCAGCTTGGATCGGAGCTCTGGAAACACCATATATTTT; CDR3: CASSLDRSSGNTIYF
size: .; J: TRBJ1-6; D: .; V: TRBV7-9; length: 14; DNA: TGTGCCAGCAGCTTAACAGGGTTTAGATCACCCCTCCACTTT; CDR3: CASSLTGFRSPLHF
size: .; J: TRBJ2-5; D: .; V: TRBV5-1; length: 14; DNA: TGCGCCAGCAGCTTGGAAGGCAGGACGGAGACCCAGTACTTC; CDR3: CASSLEGRTETQYF
size: .; J: TRBJ1-2; D: TRBD1; V: TRBV4-2; length: 15; DNA: TGTGCCAGCAGCCAAGGTCCGACAGGGAACTATGGCTACACCTTC; CDR3: CASSQGPTGNYGYTF
size: .; J: TRBJ1-5; D: .; V: TRBV28; length: 14; DNA: TGTGCCAGCGGGGGGTCGGGGAGCAATCAGCCCCAGCATTTT; CDR3: CASGGSGSNQPQHF
size: .; J: TRBJ1-5; D: TRBD1; V: TRBV19; length: 14; DNA: TGTGCCAGTACCGAGGGGGCGCCCAGGCAGCCCCAGCATTTT; CDR3: CASTEGAPRQPQHF
size: .; J: TRBJ1-1; D: TRBD1; V: TRBV28; length: 15; DNA: TGTGCCAGCAGTTTGACAGGGGACGGGGACACTGAAGCTTTCTTT; CDR3: CASSLTGDGDTEAFF
size: .; J: TRBJ2-1; D: .; V: TRBV19; length: 17; DNA: TGTGCCAGTAGTATGGGACGGGCCATGGGAGCATACAATGAGCAGTTCTTC; CDR3: CASSMGRAMGAYNEQFF
size: .; J: TRBJ1-2; D: .; V: TRBV6-5; length: 11; DNA: TGTGCCAGCGTGGGGCTCTTCGCGTACACCTTC; CDR3: CASVGLFAYTF
size: .; J: TRBJ1-6; D: TRBD1; V: TRBV5-5; length: 15; DNA: TGTGCCAGCAGCAGAGAGACAGGGTTACGTTCACCCCTCCACTTT; CDR3: CASSRETGLRSPLHF
size: .; J: TRBJ2-7; D: .; V: TRBV27; length: 16; DNA: TGTGCCAGCAGTCTACAGGGTATTGGGGCGGACTACGAGCAGTACTTC; CDR3: CASSLQGIGADYEQYF
size: .; J: TRBJ1-2; D: TRBD1; V: TRBV19; length: 13; DNA: TGTGCCAGTAAGAACAGGGGGCGTGAAGGCTACACCTTC; CDR3: CASKNRGREGYTF
size: .; J: TRBJ1-2; D: TRBD1; V: TRBV3-1/TRBV3-2; length: 15; DNA: TGTGCCAGCAGCCAAGAACAGGGGTACGGCTATGGCTACACCTTC; CDR3: CASSQEQGYGYGYTF
size: .; J: TRBJ1-1; D: .; V: TRBV5-8; length: 13; DNA: TGTGCCAGCAGCTTGCGGCAGTACACTGAAGCTTTCTTT; CDR3: CASSLRQYTEAFF
size: few; J: TRBJ2-1; D: .; V: TRBV4-1; length: 14; DNA: TGCGCCAGCAGCCCTAACCCTAGTTGGGGTGAGCAGTTCTTC; CDR3: CASSPNPSWGEQFF
size: .; J: TRBJ2-4; D: TRBD2; V: TRBV28; length: 14; DNA: TGTGCCAGCAGTTTAGCGGGAGAGGTGAGCATTCAGTACTTC; CDR3: CASSLAGEVSIQYF
size: .; J: TRBJ2-1; D: TRBD2; V: TRBV6-1; length: 15; DNA: TGTGCCAGCAGTGAGGGACTAGCGGGAGCCGATGAGCAGTTCTTC; CDR3: CASSEGLAGADEQFF
size: .; J: TRBJ2-7; D: TRBD2; V: TRBV28; length: 16; DNA: TGTGCCAGCAGTAAATCTCATAGCGGGAGCTCCTACGAGCAGTACTTC; CDR3: CASSKSHSGSSYEQYF
size: .; J: TRBJ2-7; D: TRBD1; V: TRBV28; length: 15; DNA: TGTGCCACCTGGGGACCCGGGACAGGGACCTACGAGCAGTACTTC; CDR3: CATWGPGTGTYEQYF
size: .; J: TRBJ2-3; D: TRBD2; V: TRBV6-5; length: 16; DNA: TGTGCCAGCAGTTACCATACTAGCGGGAGCCCAGATACGCAGTATTTT; CDR3: CASSYHTSGSPDTQYF
size: .; J: TRBJ1-5; D: .; V: TRBV4-1; length: 14; DNA: TGCGCCAGCAGCCAAAGCCCTAGCAATCAGCCCCAGCATTTT; CDR3: CASSQSPSNQPQHF
size: .; J: TRBJ1-5; D: .; V: TRBV24-1; length: 13; DNA: TGTGCCACCAGTGATTCCTTTAATCAGCCCCAGCATTTT; CDR3: CATSDSFNQPQHF
size: .; J: TRBJ2-1; D: TRBD2; V: TRBV9; length: 15; DNA: TGTGCCAGCAGCCCAAGGACTAGCGGAGACAATGAGCAGTTCTTC; CDR3: CASSPRTSGDNEQFF
size: .; J: TRBJ1-2; D: .; V: TRBV6-5; length: 14; DNA: TGTGCCAGCAGTCGACAGACCGTTGGGAATGGCTACACCTTC; CDR3: CASSRQTVGNGYTF
size: .; J: TRBJ2-4; D: TRBD2; V: TRBV19; length: 15; DNA: TGTGCCAGTACCCTACAGCGGGGTGCCAAAAACATTCAGTACTTC; CDR3: CASTLQRGAKNIQYF
size: .; J: TRBJ2-5; D: .; V: TRBV10-1; length: 19; DNA: TGCGCCAGCAGTGACCGAAGCCGAGGGGAGACCACGTACCAAGAGACCCAGTACTTC; CDR3: CASSDRSRGETTYQETQYF
size: .; J: TRBJ2-7; D: .; V: TRBV27; length: 11; DNA: TGTGCCAGCAGTTTTCTCAGCGAGCAGTACTTC; CDR3: CASSFLSEQYF
size: .; J: TRBJ1-2; D: TRBD1; V: TRBV28; length: 15; DNA: TGTGCCAGCAGTTTAGGACAGGGACATTACTATGGCTACACCTTC; CDR3: CASSLGQGHYYGYTF
size: .; J: TRBJ1-1; D: TRBD1; V: TRBV27; length: 14; DNA: TGTGCCAGCAAGGGGAACAGGGGGAACACTGAAGCTTTCTTT; CDR3: CASKGNRGNTEAFF
size: .; J: TRBJ1-2; D: .; V: TRBV19; length: 11; DNA: TGTGCCAGTACAGCTAACTATGGCTACACCTTC; CDR3: CASTANYGYTF
size: .; J: TRBJ1-5; D: .; V: TRBV6-6; length: 15; DNA: TGTGCCAGCAGTGGGACGGACTATAGCAATCAGCCCCAGCATTTT; CDR3: CASSGTDYSNQPQHF
size: .; J: TRBJ2-7; D: .; V: TRBV4-1; length: 17; DNA: TGCGCCAGCAGCCGGGGTGGTTCTCAGGGGATTGCCTACGAGCAGTACTTC; CDR3: CASSRGGSQGIAYEQYF
size: .; J: TRBJ2-7; D: .; V: TRBV7-8; length: 15; DNA: TGTGCCAGCATCCCAAAAGGGCGGGGAATCAACGAGCAGTACTTC; CDR3: CASIPKGRGINEQYF
size: once; J: TRBJ1-4; D: TRBD1; V: TRBV4-1; length: 16; DNA: TGCGCCAGCAGAGTTAACCGGGACAGGGGGAAAGAAAAACTGTTTTTT; CDR3: CASRVNRDRGKEKLFF